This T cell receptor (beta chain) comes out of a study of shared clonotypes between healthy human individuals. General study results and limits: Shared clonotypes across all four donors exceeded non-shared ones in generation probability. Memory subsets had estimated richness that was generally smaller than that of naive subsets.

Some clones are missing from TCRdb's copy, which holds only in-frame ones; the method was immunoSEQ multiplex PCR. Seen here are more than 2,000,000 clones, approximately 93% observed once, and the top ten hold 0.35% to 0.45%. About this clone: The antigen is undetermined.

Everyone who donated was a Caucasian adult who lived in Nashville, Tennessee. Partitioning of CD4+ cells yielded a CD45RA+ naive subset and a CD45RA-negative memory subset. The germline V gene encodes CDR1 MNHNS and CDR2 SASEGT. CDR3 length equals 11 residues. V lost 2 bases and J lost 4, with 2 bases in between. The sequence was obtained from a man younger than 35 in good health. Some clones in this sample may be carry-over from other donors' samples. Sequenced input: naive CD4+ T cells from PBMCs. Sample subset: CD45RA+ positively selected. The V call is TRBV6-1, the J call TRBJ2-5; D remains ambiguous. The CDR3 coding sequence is TGTGCCAGCAGTGAACCAGAGACCCAGTACTTC. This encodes CASSEPETQYF.